The following is a TCR beta chain sequence with its context. The antigen is not known. The data belong to a study of cytomegalovirus exposure and HLA in healthy donors. For the study at large: It was reported in a later analysis that the same platform had been used for the 100 to 150 validation repertoires as for the roughly 670 first-cohort repertoires.

Study observations and caveats: The authors confirmed in vitro that a few CMV-associated chains were specific for CMV antigens. For most TCR sequences rarity was the rule, although some public TCRs occurred in many donors.

The table came from immunoSEQ multiplex PCR; TCRdb's copy has only in-frame clones and leaves some out. The sample carries 70,000 to 75,000 clones, approximately 93% recorded once. The CDR3 runs to 15 residues. J was trimmed by 9 bases and V by 2 bases; bases with no gene match: 5. Germline-derived CDR1 and CDR2 are MNHEY and SMNVEV (reference sequence). The sequencing input was PBMCs. The chain employs TRBV27 and TRBJ2-1, with 12 nucleotides matching TRBD2. This receptor was obtained from a man aged 18 to 30 in good health and CMV-seropositive. CDR3 coding DNA: TGTGCCAGCAGTTTACTAGCGGGAGGGCTGGTTGAGCAGTTCTTC. This gives the protein CASSLLAGGLVEQFF.